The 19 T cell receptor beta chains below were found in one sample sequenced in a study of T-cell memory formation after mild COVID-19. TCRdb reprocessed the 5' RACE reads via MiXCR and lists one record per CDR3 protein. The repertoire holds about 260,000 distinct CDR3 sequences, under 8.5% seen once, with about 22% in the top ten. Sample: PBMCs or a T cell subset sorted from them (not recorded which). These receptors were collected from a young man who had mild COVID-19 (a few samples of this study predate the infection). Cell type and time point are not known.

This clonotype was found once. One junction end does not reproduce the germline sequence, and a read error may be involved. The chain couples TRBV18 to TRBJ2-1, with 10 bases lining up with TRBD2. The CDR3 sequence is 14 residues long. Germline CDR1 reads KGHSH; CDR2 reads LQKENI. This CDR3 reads CASSPLAGNNEQFF. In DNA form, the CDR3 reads TGTGCCAGCTCCCCACTAGCGGGGAACAATGAGCAGTTCTTC.

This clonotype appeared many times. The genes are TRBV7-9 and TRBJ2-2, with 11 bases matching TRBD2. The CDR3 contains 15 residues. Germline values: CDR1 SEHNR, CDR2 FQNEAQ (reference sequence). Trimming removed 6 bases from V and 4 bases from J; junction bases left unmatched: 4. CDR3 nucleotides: TGTGCCAGCAGACCTGGACTAGCGGGCACCGGGGAGCTGTTTTTT. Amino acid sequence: CASRPGLAGTGELFF. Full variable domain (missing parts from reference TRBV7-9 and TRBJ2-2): DTGVSQNPRHKITKRGQNVTFRCDPISEHNRLYWYRQTLGQGPEFLTYFQNEAQLEKSRLLSDRFSAERPKGSFSTLEIQRTEQGDSAMYLCASRPGLAGTGELFFGEGSRLTVL.

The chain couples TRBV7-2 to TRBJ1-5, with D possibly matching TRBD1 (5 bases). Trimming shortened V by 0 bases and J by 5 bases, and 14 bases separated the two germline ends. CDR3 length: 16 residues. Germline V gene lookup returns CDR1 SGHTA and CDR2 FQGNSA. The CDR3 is CASSLAPGTGYQPQHF. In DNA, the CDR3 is TGTGCCAGCAGCTTAGCGCCCGGCACAGGCTATCAGCCCCAGCATTTT.

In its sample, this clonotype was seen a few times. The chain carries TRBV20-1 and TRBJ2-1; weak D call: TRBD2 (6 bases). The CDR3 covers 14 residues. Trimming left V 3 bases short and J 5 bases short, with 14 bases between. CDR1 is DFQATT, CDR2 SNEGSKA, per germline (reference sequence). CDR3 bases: TGCAGTGCTAGGCCCCGCGGGGCCCACAATGAGCAGTTCTTC. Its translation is CSARPRGAHNEQFF.

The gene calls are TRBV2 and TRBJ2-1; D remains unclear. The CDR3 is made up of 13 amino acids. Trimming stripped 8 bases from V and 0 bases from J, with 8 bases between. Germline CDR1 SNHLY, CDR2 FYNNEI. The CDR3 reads CASHGDSYNEQFF. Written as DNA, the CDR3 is TGTGCCAGCCATGGGGACTCCTACAATGAGCAGTTCTTC.

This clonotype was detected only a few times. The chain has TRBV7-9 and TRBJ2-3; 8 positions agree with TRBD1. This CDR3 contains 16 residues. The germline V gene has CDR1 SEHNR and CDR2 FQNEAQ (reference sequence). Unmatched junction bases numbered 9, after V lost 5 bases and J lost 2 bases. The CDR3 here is CASSRRQGPVTDTQYF. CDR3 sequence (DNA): TGTGCCAGCAGCCGTCGACAGGGGCCAGTCACAGATACGCAGTATTTT.

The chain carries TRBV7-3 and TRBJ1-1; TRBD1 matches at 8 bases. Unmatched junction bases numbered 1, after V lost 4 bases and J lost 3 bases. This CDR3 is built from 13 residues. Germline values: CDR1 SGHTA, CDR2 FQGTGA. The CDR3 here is CASSSQGDTEAFF. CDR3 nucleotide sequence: TGTGCCAGCAGCTCACAGGGGGACACTGAAGCTTTCTTT. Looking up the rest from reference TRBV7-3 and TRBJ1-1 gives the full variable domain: GAGVSQTPSNKVTEKGKYVELRCDPISGHTALYWYRQSLGQGPEFLIYFQGTGAADDSGLPNDRFFAVRPEGSVSTLKIQRTERGDSAVYLCASSSQGDTEAFFGQGTRLTVV.

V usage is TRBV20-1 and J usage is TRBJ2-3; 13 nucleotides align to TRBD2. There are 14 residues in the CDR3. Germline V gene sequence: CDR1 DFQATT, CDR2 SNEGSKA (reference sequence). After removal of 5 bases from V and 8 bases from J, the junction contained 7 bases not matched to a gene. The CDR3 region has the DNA TGCAGTGCTCCCGGACTAGCGGGGGTTGTTACGCAGTATTTT. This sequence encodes CSAPGLAGVVTQYF.

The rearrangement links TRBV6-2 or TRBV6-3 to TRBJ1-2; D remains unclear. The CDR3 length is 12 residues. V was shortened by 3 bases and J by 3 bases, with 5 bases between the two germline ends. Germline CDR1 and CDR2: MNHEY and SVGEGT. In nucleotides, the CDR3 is TGTGCCAGCAGTTATGGAGACTATGGCTACACCTTC. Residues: CASSYGDYGYTF.

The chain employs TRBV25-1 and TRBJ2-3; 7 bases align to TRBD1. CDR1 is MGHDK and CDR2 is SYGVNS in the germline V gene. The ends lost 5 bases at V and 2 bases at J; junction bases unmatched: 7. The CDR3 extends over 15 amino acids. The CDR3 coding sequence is TGTGCCAGCAGTTCCCTGACAGGGACCACAGATACGCAGTATTTT. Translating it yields CASSSLTGTTDTQYF.

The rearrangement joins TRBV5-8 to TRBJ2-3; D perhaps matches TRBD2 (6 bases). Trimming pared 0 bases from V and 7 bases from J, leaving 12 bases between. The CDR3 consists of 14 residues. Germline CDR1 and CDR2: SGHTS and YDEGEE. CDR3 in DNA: TGTGCCAGCAGCTTGGCAGGAGGAGGGAATACGCAGTATTTT. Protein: CASSLAGGGNTQYF.

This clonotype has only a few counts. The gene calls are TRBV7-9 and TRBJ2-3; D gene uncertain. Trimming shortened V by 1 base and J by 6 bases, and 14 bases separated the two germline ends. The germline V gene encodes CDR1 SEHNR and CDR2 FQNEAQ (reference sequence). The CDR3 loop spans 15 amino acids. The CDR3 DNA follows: TGTGCCAGCAGCTTAGGGGTCACACGTGGGGATACGCAGTATTTT. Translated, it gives CASSLGVTRGDTQYF.

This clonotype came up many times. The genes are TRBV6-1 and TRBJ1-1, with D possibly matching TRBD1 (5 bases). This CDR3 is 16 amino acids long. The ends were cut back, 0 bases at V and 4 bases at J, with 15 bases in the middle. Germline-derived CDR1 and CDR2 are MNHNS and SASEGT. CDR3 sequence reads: CASSEALGPFSTEAFF. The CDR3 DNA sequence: TGTGCCAGCAGTGAAGCCCTGGGACCGTTCTCCACTGAAGCTTTCTTT.

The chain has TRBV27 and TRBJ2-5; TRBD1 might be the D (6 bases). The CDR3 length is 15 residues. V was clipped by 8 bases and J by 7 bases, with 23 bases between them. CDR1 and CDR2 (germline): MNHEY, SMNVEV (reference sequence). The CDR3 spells CASDENHDRRGTQYF. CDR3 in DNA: TGTGCCAGCGACGAAAACCATGACAGGCGTGGGACCCAGTACTTC.

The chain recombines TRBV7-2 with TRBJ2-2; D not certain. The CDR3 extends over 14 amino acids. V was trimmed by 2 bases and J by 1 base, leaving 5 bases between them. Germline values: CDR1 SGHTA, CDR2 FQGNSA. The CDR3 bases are TGTGCCAGCAGCTTACATGGGAACACCGGGGAGCTGTTTTTT. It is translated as CASSLHGNTGELFF.

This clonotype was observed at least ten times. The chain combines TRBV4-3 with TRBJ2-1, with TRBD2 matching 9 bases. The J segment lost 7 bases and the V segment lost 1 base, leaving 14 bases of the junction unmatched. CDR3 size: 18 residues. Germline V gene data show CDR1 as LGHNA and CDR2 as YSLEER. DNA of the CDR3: TGCGCCAGCAGCCAAGCCCCCCCTAGGAGCGGGGGGTGGAATGAGCAGTTCTTC. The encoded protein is CASSQAPPRSGGWNEQFF.

In DNA, the CDR3 is TGTGCCAGCAGCCCCAGGAGGGCGGGGGGGCGAGGGGAGCAGTTCTTC. Translation: CASSPRRAGGRGEQFF. The chain uses TRBV5-6 and TRBJ2-1; 9 bases fit TRBD2. V gave up 4 bases and J gave up 10 bases; unmatched junction bases: 15. Germline V gives CDR1 SGHDT, CDR2 YYEEEE. The CDR3 runs 16 residues. Full variable domain (outside the CDR3, taken from reference TRBV5-6 and TRBJ2-1): DAGVTQSPTHLIKTRGQQVTLRCSPKSGHDTVSWYQQALGQGPQFIFQYYEEEERQRGNFPDRFSGHQFPNYSSELNVNALLLGDSALYLCASSPRRAGGRGEQFFGPGTRLTVL.

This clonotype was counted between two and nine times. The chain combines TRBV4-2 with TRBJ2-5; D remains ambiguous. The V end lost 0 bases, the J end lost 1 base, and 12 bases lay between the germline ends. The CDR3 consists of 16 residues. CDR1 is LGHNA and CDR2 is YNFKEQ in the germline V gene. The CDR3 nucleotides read TGTGCCAGCAGCCAAGATGGGGTGGGAATCCAAGAGACCCAGTACTTC. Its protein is CASSQDGVGIQETQYF.

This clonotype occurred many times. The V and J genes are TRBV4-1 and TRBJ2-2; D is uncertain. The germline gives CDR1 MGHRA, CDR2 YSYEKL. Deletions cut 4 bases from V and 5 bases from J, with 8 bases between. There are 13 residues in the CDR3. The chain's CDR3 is CASSPSVTGELFF. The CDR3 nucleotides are TGCGCCAGCAGCCCCAGCGTGACCGGGGAGCTGTTTTTT.